This TCR beta chain was captured by sequencing in a study of OX40 agonist ivuxolimab in advanced cancers. The table came from immunoSEQ multiplex PCR; TCRdb's copy has only in-frame clones and leaves some out. The table has tens of thousands of clones, about 81% seen once. The CDR3 consists of 16 residues. Germline assignment: CDR1 ENHRY and CDR2 SYGVKD. V lost 4 bases, J lost 4 bases, and 12 bases stayed unmatched. The source material was CD4+ or CD8+ T cells sorted from blood, sampled in a trial of the OX40 agonist ivuxolimab. The gene calls are TRBV10-3 and TRBJ2-7; 8 nucleotides line up with TRBD1. This TCR was sampled from an adult with an advanced solid tumor such as melanoma, head and neck, liver or kidney cancer. CDR3 region: CAISGERGTGLYEQYF. CDR3 sequence (DNA): TGTGCCATCAGTGGTGAGCGTGGGACAGGACTATACGAGCAGTACTTC.